The rows below give T cell receptor beta chains drawn from one sample of a study of tumor-infiltrating lymphocytes in oesophageal squamous cell carcinoma. TCRdb reprocessed the PCR reads with MiXCR, giving one entry per CDR3 protein. This table has about 11,000 distinct CDR3 sequences, around half appearing once. Specimen: esophageal tumor tissue. Receptors were obtained from a male donor with esophageal squamous cell carcinoma. Each CDR3 is given with its conserved first and last residue. Fields, in order: J gene, clone size, V gene, D gene, CDR3 DNA, CDR3 protein. The D gene is left open where the match is weak. Clone size is shown for a subset of rows, as once, few, many or a class of expanded clone.

TRBJ1-6,.,TRBV3-1,.,TGTGCCAGCAGCCTTGGGATGTTGCAGACCTACGAGCAGCACTTT,CASSLGMLQTYEQHF
TRBJ2-7,.,TRBV7-8,TRBD1,TGTGCCAGCAGCACCTGGACAGGGCGCTACGAGCAGTACTTC,CASSTWTGRYEQYF
TRBJ2-5,.,TRBV12-3/TRBV12-4,.,TGTGCCAGCAGTTTCCGGGACGTCGAGACCCAGTACTTC,CASSFRDVETQYF
TRBJ1-6,.,TRBV24-1,.,TGTGCCACCAGTGATACTAGCGGGTATGGTGACGGGCAGTACTTT,CATSDTSGYGDGQYF
TRBJ2-1,.,TRBV7-8,TRBD1,TGTGCCAGCAGCTTAGCACAGGGGGGTGCCGAGCAGTTCTTC,CASSLAQGGAEQFF
TRBJ2-7,.,TRBV4-1,.,TGCGCCAGCAGCTGGGACCGTAGATGGGCCCAGTACTTC,CASSWDRRWAQYF
TRBJ2-1,.,TRBV7-3,TRBD2,TGTGCCAGCAGCTTAAGGGGACTAGCCTCCAATGAGCAGTTCTTC,CASSLRGLASNEQFF
TRBJ1-2,.,TRBV11-1,TRBD1,TGTGCCAGCAGCTTAGCTTGGACAGGGGAAGATGGCTACACCTTC,CASSLAWTGEDGYTF
TRBJ2-1,many,TRBV5-4,.,TGTGCCAGCAGCGGAGTAACCTACAATGAGCAGTTCTTC,CASSGVTYNEQFF
TRBJ2-7,.,TRBV7-4,.,TGTGCCAGCAGCTTAGAAGGGCAGCGAAGGTACGAGCAGTACTTC,CASSLEGQRRYEQYF
TRBJ2-1,few,TRBV20-1,.,TGCAGTGCTAGTGGCCTTAATGAGCAGTTCTTC,CSASGLNEQFF
TRBJ2-1,.,TRBV5-1,.,TGCGCCAGCAGCTTGGCCGTAGTCCCAGGGGTCTACAATGAGCAGTTCTTC,CASSLAVVPGVYNEQFF
TRBJ1-5,medium-sized,TRBV6-1,.,TGTGCCAGCAAGGCGTCGGGGCCCCAGCATTTT,CASKASGPQHF
TRBJ2-7,.,TRBV7-6,TRBD2,TGTGCCAGCAGCTTAGACCCAGCTAGCGGGGTGTACGAGCAGTACTTC,CASSLDPASGVYEQYF
TRBJ1-2,.,TRBV10-2,TRBD1,TGTGCCAGCAGGACAGGGCAGAACTATGGCTACACCTTC,CASRTGQNYGYTF
TRBJ2-5,.,TRBV6-1,TRBD2,TGTGCCAGCAGTGAAACAGCGGGGTCACAAGAGACCCAGTACTTC,CASSETAGSQETQYF
TRBJ2-6,large,TRBV11-2,.,TGTGCCAGCAGCTTGGATTACTCTGGGGCCAACGTCCTGACTTTC,CASSLDYSGANVLTF